The present TCR beta chain was sequenced within a study of identical twins. TCRdb called the 5' RACE reads again in MiXCR, with one record for every CDR3 protein. The sample holds around 240,000 distinct CDR3 sequences; roughly a tenth are singletons and the top ten take 9% to 10%. The CDR3 has 14 residues. V lost 1 base to trimming and J lost 7 bases, with 8 bases between them. In germline, CDR1 is LGHDT, CDR2 YNNKEL (reference sequence). About this clonotype itself: No antigen is known for it.

The study's findings and limits: In beta out-of-frame sequences, the excess sharing between twins was weaker.

Sequencing was done on a sample of memory T cells sorted from blood. The chain is built from TRBV3-1 and TRBJ1-6; tentative D call: TRBD1 (5 bases). This TCR was sampled from a man in his forties or fifties in good health. Here the CDR3 reads CASSQAQANSPLHF. The CDR3 DNA sequence: TGTGCCAGCAGCCAAGCACAGGCAAATTCACCCCTCCACTTT.